This T cell receptor (beta chain) was sequenced in a study of blood T cell repertoires in COVID-19. Study context: From the United States, Italy and Spain came samples of acute and convalescent COVID-19. Sample material is recorded as cDNA or gDNA derived from T cells, B-cell-depleted T cells, or PBMCs.

Per the authors' pipeline: Cell counts per sample came from amplifying reference gene primers. Assay used: immunoSEQ multiplex PCR; TCRdb lists only in-frame clones, some missing. The DNA was the basis for D and trimming; V, J and clone size are from that table. The profile covers fewer than 100,000 clones, with just over 85% appearing a single time and 40% to 55% taken by the ten largest. CDR3 length: 15 residues. CDR1 is SGDLS and CDR2 is YYNGEE in the germline V gene. The V gene end was trimmed by 3 bases and the J gene end by 1 base; junction bases not matched to a gene: 5. This clone came up once.

The rearrangement links TRBV9 to TRBJ2-3; 7 nucleotides align to TRBD2. This TCR derives from a human donor in a cohort sampled during active COVID-19. Sample: peripheral blood. CDR3 sequence (DNA): TGTGCCAGCAGCGGACGGGACTACCGCACAGATACGCAGTATTTT. This codes for CASSGRDYRTDTQYF. Full variable domain (outside the CDR3, taken from reference TRBV9 and TRBJ2-3): DSGVTQTPKHLITATGQRVTLRCSPRSGDLSVYWYQQSLDQGLQFLIQYYNGEERAKGNILERFSAQQFPDLHSELNLSSLELGDSALYFCASSGRDYRTDTQYFGPGTRLTVL.